This T cell receptor (beta chain) was sequenced in a study of T cells after somatic rescue of genetic block. With 0 bases removed from V and 3 bases from J, the gap between germline ends came to 5 bases. Germline CDR1 is SGHAT and CDR2 is FQDESV (reference sequence). The length of the CDR3 is 13 residues. The table came from immunoSEQ multiplex PCR; TCRdb's copy has only in-frame clones and leaves some out. The sample shows 110,000 or so clones, about 90% of them seen only once. The source is a woman younger than 30. The chain couples TRBV11-1 to TRBJ1-2; no reliable D call. Material: peripheral blood mononuclear cells (PBMCs). The CDR3 region is CASSLASYYGYTF. The CDR3 bases are TGTGCCAGCAGCTTAGCTTCCTACTATGGCTACACCTTC.